A selection of T cell receptor beta chains follows, all from one sample in a study of blood T cells in healthy people across ages. TCRdb analysed the 5' RACE reads with MiXCR anew, one entry per CDR3 protein. This table has over 1,500,000 distinct CDR3 sequences, about two fifths appearing once. The sample was blood. The receptor set was obtained from a human donor in good health. The CDR3 runs from the conserved cysteine through the conserved F or W. A D gene is named only where the DNA matches it firmly. Rows give clone size only sometimes, using once, few, many, or a class for an expanded clone.

v_call	clone_size	j_call	d_call	cdr3_aa	cdr3_nt
TRBV7-2	-	TRBJ1-2	TRBD1	CASSRTGDRYGYTF	TGTGCCAGCAGCCGGACAGGGGACCGTTATGGCTACACCTTC
TRBV4-3	-	TRBJ1-1	TRBD1	CASSQGPGDRVTEAFF	TGCGCCAGCAGCCAAGGACCAGGGGACAGGGTCACTGAAGCTTTCTTT
TRBV6-5	-	TRBJ1-2	-	CASSYSTGQINYGYTF	TGTGCCAGCAGTTACTCGACCGGGCAGATAAACTATGGCTACACCTTC
TRBV15	few	TRBJ2-5	-	CATSRDLPEQTQYF	TGTGCCACCAGCAGAGACCTGCCGGAGCAGACCCAGTACTTC
TRBV12-3/TRBV12-4	-	TRBJ1-5	-	CASAGGLGQPQHF	TGTGCCAGCGCGGGGGGGCTCGGGCAGCCCCAGCATTTT
TRBV9	-	TRBJ2-1	-	CASSVDPRRSEQFF	TGTGCCAGCAGCGTAGATCCCCGGAGGAGTGAGCAGTTCTTC
TRBV3-1	-	TRBJ1-6	TRBD1	CASSQPGIGGSPLHF	TGTGCCAGCAGCCAACCGGGGATAGGGGGCTCACCCCTCCACTTT
TRBV7-2	-	TRBJ2-1	TRBD1	CASSLDRGVTNEQFF	TGTGCCAGCAGCCTGGACAGGGGAGTTACTAATGAGCAGTTCTTC
TRBV7-2	few	TRBJ2-7	-	CASSWNPYEQYF	TGTGCCAGCAGCTGGAACCCCTACGAGCAGTACTTC
TRBV5-1	-	TRBJ1-1	TRBD1	CASSSHQGDAEAFF	TGCGCCAGCAGCTCCCACCAGGGGGATGCTGAAGCTTTCTTT
TRBV2	few	TRBJ2-1	TRBD2	CASRSSGGASNEQFF	TGTGCCAGCAGGTCCAGCGGGGGGGCCTCCAATGAGCAGTTCTTC
TRBV7-9	-	TRBJ1-2	-	CASSVQGWGGYTF	TGTGCCAGCAGCGTACAGGGCTGGGGTGGCTACACCTTC
TRBV30	-	TRBJ1-4	-	CAWSQGEKLFF	TGTGCCTGGTCCCAGGGTGAAAAACTGTTTTTT
TRBV12-3/TRBV12-4	-	TRBJ2-3	-	CASRLHGRDTQYF	TGTGCCAGCAGGCTTCATGGCAGAGATACGCAGTATTTT
TRBV5-5	many	TRBJ2-5	-	CASSLTGKETQYF	TGTGCCAGCAGCCTAACAGGGAAAGAGACCCAGTACTTC
TRBV20-1	-	TRBJ2-7	-	CSVSVDSYEQYF	TGCAGTGTTTCTGTAGATTCCTACGAGCAGTACTTC